This T cell receptor (beta chain) is from a study of T cell responses to AZD1222 COVID-19 vaccine (dated by TCRdb to the early 2020s). Looking at the study overall: TCR sequencing covered approximately 230 trial participants: 207 given two doses of AZD1222 and approximately 25 given two doses of MenACWY control vaccine. Trial participants were enrolled into age subgroups of 18-55, 56-69 and 70-plus years, which contained approximately 150, 28 and 58 TCR-sequenced participants, respectively. General study outcomes and caveats: Vaccine-associated CD4 TCRs spanned the whole spike protein, with dominant responses in regions 160-218 and 743-854. Spike-specific TCR breadth and depth rose significantly after two AZD1222 doses compared with day 0 and with MenACWY recipients. The 56-69-year group was small, and its depth increase did not reach significance, likely because of low power. Most participants were white British and females outnumbered males, and the authors suggested that clonal diversity may have been underestimated. Conclusions about previously exposed vaccinees were limited because only six AZD1222 recipients were SARS-CoV-2 seropositive at baseline. No day 14 peak-response samples were available, so repertoires were characterized only after the peak T cell response. Reportedly, close to half of the unique spike-specific TCRs recognized epitopes lying outside the regions that are mutated in the B.1.351 and B.1.1.7 variants.

This clone turned up a few times. Its antigen is still unknown. One base away there is no much larger clone; base qualities are not given. The CDR3 regions of human TCRbeta chains were analyzed by immunosequencing. Regarding the original processing steps: Repertoire TCRs were matched against a reference library of SARS-CoV-2-specific TCRs generated with the MIRA antigen-specificity platform. Breadth was defined as the fraction of unique TCRs that were SARS-CoV-2-associated. Depth was defined as the fraction of total T cells that were SARS-CoV-2-associated. Using the MIRA data, every spike-specific TCR was mapped to the spike region that the TCR reacted to and assigned to either a CD4 or a CD8 class. Log10-transformed breadth and depth values were compared by one-way ANOVA with Sidak's multiple comparisons tests. What TCRdb holds here is the immuneACCESS table cut down to in-frame rearrangements. Part of the clones is not present; checked against another copy, under half of the missing clones reflect an unresolved V gene, and the others are unexplained. V and J calls and clone size are those listed in that table; D and trimming were worked out from the DNA. Present in this sample are some 190,000 clones, around 90% of which were seen just once. The leading ten clones occupy approximately 1.9% of the sample.

Per the publication, the time point label means: about 28 days (+/-7) after the second vaccine dose. Because spike-specific TCR depth and breadth did not differ between the two schedules, AZD1222 recipients who got a second dose at roughly 4 weeks were pooled with those who got a second dose at roughly 12 weeks. Vaccinee samples came from UK trials COV001 and COV002, including a single-blind randomized controlled phase 2/3 trial of AZD1222 (ChAdOx1 nCoV-19) in healthy adults. For TCRbeta chain sequencing, PBMC samples from trial participants were taken at day 0 and at day 28 after the second dose. CDR1 and CDR2 were assigned from the germline V gene as MNHEY and SVGAGI. The V end loses 6 bases and the J end loses 4 bases, and a stretch of 12 bases separates them. The CDR3 contains 14 residues, cysteine and phenylalanine counted. Just CDR3 DNA is preserved here, 42 bases in frame from base 1.

The V gene is TRBV6-5 and the J gene is TRBJ1-4, with the D gene call left open. The clonotype comes from an adult who received the AZD1222 COVID-19 vaccine. The sample here was peripheral blood, taken 28 days after the second AZD1222 dose. The CDR3 sequence is CASSRTANNEKLFF. The sequenced DNA: TGTGCCAGCAGCCGGACGGCAAATAATGAAAAACTGTTTTTT.